This T cell receptor (beta chain) was sequenced during a study of T cells in Graves' hyperthyroidism and ophthalmopathy (dated by TCRdb to 2018 to 2020). About the study as a whole: Peripheral blood samples were taken at initial diagnosis, before any treatment was given. To identify TCR V-J signatures that set the groups apart, the researchers used a discovery cohort of about a hundred patients, made up of around 40 with Graves' ophthalmopathy and 57 with stable Graves' hyperthyroidism. After sampling, hyperthyroidism patients received methimazole starting at 30 mg daily, and ophthalmopathy patients received high-dose intravenous methylprednisolone. Prospective prediction of ophthalmopathy was tested in an independent validation cohort consisting of some 18 hyperthyroidism patients and approximately 16 patients who later progressed to ophthalmopathy. In roughly six Graves' hyperthyroidism patients, the study also compared T-cell repertoires from thyroid tissue with T-cell repertoires from blood. The 85 to 100 discovery patients were divided at random into training and test sets in a 7:3 ratio. TCR Vbeta CDR3 sequencing of around 130 peripheral blood samples (over 40 ophthalmopathy, 75 hyperthyroidism and approximately 17 progressor patients) is reported in the paper. Here is what the overall study found, with its caveats: Most expanded thyroid clonotypes (frequency above 0.001) were also detected in blood, a finding suggesting that blood repertoires may reflect thyroid immune responses. In validation, the model predicted progression to ophthalmopathy with about 71% sensitivity and 72.22% specificity, a median of about 6 months before onset. Sample size was not statistically predetermined, and investigators were not blinded to group allocation. In cross-validation, a model built on a 13 V-J signature told ophthalmopathy apart from stable hyperthyroidism with 85% to 90% sensitivity and about 81% specificity, and in testing the same model reached 80%/75%.

Graves' hyperthyroidism was defined as stable when no progression to ophthalmopathy occurred over 18 months of follow-up. Hyperthyroidism patients were newly diagnosed, had a disease duration of under 2 months, and were aged 18 to 65 years. The study excluded patients with uncontrolled infections, other autoimmune diseases, pregnancy or lactation. Clinical symptoms, serum thyroxine and TRAb, thyroid ultrasound, and orbital computed tomography formed the basis for the diagnoses. PBMCs were separated from roughly 10 ml of fresh peripheral blood using Ficoll-Paque density gradient centrifugation. Trizol reagent was used to extract total RNA, and RNA quality was then checked on an Agilent 2100 Bioanalyzer. The CDR3 runs 14 residues from the cysteine to the phenylalanine. The CDR3 DNA has 42 bases and is translated from base 1. In the germline V gene (reference sequence), CDR1 corresponds to LNHDA and CDR2 to SQIVND. Trimming costs V 3 bases and J 4 bases, and their ends lie 11 bases apart.

Comment on this clonotype: The antigen it binds to is not known. The sample holds no much larger clone one base away, and base qualities are not on file.

The TCR beta CDR3 regions were amplified from the RNA transcripts. A first-round RT-PCR of the TCR CDR3 used the HTBI primer set with the Qiagen OneStep RT-PCR kit. Libraries were constructed in a second round of multiplex PCR, after which size selection and purification were performed. Paired-end sequencing of the libraries was performed with 100 bp reads on an Illumina HiSeq2000. Per the original workflow: SOAPnuke was used to process the raw data, removing reads that contained adapters or uncalled bases, had a mean Phred below 15, or lacked an exact match to the constant primer or identifier. COPE v1.2.5 was used to merge high-quality paired reads, and clonotypes were defined as unique nucleotide sequences. Clonotypes were aligned to IMGT TRBV, TRBD and TRBJ reference segments using MiTCR v1.1. Only V-J combinations with frequency above 0.0001, covering about 99% of repertoires, were analysed. A TCS score was defined as the ratio between F50 (clonal expansion) and ExV (chaos), using BLOSUM62-based TCRdist between CDR3 peptides within each V-J. Welch's t-statistics and random forest reduced roughly 530 V-J features to around 14, which were used in a naive Bayes classifier (R e1071). TCRdb reprocessed the public reads (quality trimming at Q25 with fastp, clone calling with MiXCR) and kept in-frame beta chains. Each entry merges the rows of one CDR3 protein and shows their most common DNA and genes. It is TCRdb's table, rather than the study itself, that gives the V and J calls and clone size. The sample includes hundreds of thousands of distinct CDR3 sequences, with 15% to 18% observed a single time. Roughly an eighth of the sample is taken by the ten largest.

Sequencing used blood. The origin of this receptor is a woman under 30 with Graves' hyperthyroidism. The chain is encoded by TRBV19 joined to TRBJ2-3; possibly the D gene is TRBD1, per 5 matching bases. For the CDR3, the sequence is CASSIGRGADTQYF. Here is the DNA: TGTGCCAGTAGTATTGGTAGGGGCGCAGATACGCAGTATTTT.